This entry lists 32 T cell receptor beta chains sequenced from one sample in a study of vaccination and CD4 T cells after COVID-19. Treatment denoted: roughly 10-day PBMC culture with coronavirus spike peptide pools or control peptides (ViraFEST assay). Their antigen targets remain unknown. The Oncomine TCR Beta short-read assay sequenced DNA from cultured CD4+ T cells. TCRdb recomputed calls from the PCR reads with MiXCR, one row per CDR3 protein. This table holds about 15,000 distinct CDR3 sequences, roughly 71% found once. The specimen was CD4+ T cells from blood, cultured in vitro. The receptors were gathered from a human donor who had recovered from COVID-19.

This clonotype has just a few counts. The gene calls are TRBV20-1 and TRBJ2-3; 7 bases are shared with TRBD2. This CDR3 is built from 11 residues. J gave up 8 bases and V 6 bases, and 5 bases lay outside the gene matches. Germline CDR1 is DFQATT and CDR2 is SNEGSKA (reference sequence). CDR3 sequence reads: CSAPGGGTQYF. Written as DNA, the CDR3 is TGCAGTGCCCCGGGCGGGGGTACGCAGTATTTT.

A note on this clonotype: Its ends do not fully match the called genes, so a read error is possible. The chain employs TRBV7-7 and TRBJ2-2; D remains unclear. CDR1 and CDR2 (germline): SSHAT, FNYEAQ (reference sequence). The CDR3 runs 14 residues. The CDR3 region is CASSHGHLVGELFF. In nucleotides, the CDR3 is TGTGCTAGCAGCCACGGGCACCTCGTCGGGGAGCTGTTTTTT.

Written as DNA, the CDR3 is TGTGCCAGCAGTGAAGCGTGGGGGGCCACAGATACGCAGTATTTT. It is translated as CASSEAWGATDTQYF. The chain carries TRBV6-1 and TRBJ2-3; D tentatively fits TRBD1 or TRBD2 (6 bases each). The CDR3 runs to 15 residues. V dropped 0 bases and J dropped 2 bases, with 9 bases sitting between them. Germline V lookup: CDR1 MNHNS, CDR2 SASEGT.

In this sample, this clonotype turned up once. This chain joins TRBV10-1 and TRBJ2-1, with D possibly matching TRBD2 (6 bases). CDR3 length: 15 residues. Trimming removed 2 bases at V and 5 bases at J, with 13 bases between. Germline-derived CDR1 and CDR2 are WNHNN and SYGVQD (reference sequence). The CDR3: CASSEPERVDNEQFF. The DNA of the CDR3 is TGCGCCAGCAGTGAGCCAGAGCGGGTAGACAATGAGCAGTTCTTC.

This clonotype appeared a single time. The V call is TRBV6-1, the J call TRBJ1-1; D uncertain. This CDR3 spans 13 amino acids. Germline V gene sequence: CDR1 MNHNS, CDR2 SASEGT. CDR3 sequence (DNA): TGTGCTACTACAAGGGAAGGGCTCACTGAAGCTTTCTTT. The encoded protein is CATTREGLTEAFF.

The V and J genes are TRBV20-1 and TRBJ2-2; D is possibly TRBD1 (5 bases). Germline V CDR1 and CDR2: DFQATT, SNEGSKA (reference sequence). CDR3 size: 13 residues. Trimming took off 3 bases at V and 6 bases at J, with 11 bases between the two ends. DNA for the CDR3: TGCAGTGCTAGGCAGGGAACGGCCGGGGAGCTGTTTTTT. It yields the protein CSARQGTAGELFF.

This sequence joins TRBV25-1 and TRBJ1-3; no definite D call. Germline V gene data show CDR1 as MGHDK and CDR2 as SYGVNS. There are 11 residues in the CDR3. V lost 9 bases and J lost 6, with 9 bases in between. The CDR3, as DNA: TGTGCCAGTGGTATAGTAAACACCATATATTTT. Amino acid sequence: CASGIVNTIYF.

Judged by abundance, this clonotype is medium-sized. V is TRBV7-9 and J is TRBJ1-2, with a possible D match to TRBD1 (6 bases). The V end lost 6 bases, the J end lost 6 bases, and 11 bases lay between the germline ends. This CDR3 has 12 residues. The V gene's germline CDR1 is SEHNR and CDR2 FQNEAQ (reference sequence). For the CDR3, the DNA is TGTGCCAGCAGGCAAAACAGGGATGGCTACACCTTC. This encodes CASRQNRDGYTF.

The CDR3 is CAISGYRAYEQYF. The CDR3 DNA reads as TGTGCCATCAGTGGGTACAGGGCCTACGAGCAGTACTTC. The chain is built from TRBV10-3 and TRBJ2-7; possibly TRBD1 for D (6 bases). Germline CDR1 reads ENHRY; CDR2 reads SYGVKD. The CDR3 is 13 amino acids. V lost 4 bases, J lost 2 bases, and 9 bases lay in between.

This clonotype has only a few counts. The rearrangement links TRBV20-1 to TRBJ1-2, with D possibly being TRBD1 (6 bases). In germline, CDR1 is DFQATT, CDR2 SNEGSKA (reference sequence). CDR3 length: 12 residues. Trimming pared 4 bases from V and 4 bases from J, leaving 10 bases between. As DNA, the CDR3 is TGCAGTGCTACAACAGGGTTCTATGGCTACACCTTC. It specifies CSATTGFYGYTF.

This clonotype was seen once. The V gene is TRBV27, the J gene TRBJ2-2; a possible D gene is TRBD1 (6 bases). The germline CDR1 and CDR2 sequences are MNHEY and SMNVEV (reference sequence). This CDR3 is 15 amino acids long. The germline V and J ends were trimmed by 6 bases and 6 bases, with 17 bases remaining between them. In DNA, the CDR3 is TGTGCCAGCAGCACAAACAGGGTAGGGGCCGGGGAGCTGTTTTTT. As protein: CASSTNRVGAGELFF.

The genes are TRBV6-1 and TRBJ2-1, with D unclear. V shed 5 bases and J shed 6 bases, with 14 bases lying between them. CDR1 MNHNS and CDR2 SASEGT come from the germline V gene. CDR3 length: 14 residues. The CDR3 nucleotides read TGTGCCAGCAGTCCCCCACGGGCAGCCAATGAGCAGTTCTTC. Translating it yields CASSPPRAANEQFF.

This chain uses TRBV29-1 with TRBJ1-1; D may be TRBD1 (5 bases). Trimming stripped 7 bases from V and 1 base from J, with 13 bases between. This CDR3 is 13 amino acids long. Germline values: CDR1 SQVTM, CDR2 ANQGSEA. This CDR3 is CSGNRGKNTEAFF. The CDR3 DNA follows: TGCAGCGGAAACCGGGGGAAGAACACTGAAGCTTTCTTT.

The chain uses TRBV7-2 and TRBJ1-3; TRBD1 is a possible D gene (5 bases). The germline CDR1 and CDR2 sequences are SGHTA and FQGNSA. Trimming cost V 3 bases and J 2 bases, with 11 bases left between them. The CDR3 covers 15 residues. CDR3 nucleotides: TGTGCCAGCAGCTTTAAAAGGGACCCTGGAAACACCATATATTTT. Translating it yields CASSFKRDPGNTIYF.

In DNA form, the CDR3 reads TGTGCCAGCCGTCAAGGGGACAATCAGCCCCAGCATTTT. It yields the protein CASRQGDNQPQHF. This chain links TRBV18 with TRBJ1-5; a weak D match, TRBD1 (5 bases). Germline V gives CDR1 KGHSH, CDR2 LQKENI. Trimming stripped 8 bases from V and 3 bases from J, with 11 bases between. This CDR3 has 13 residues.

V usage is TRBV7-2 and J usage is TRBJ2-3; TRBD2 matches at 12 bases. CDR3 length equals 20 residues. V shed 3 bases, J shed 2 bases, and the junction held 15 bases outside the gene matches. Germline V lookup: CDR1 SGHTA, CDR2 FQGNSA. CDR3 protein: CASSLWGLAGPASTTDTQYF. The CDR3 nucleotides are TGTGCCAGCAGCTTGTGGGGACTAGCGGGCCCTGCCTCCACCACAGATACGCAGTATTTT.

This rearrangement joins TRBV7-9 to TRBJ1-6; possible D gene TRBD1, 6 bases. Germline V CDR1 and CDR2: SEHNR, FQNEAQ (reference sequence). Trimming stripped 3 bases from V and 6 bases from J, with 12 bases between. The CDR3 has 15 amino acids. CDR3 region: CASSFSQGSNSPLHF. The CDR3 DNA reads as TGTGCCAGCAGCTTCTCACAGGGAAGTAATTCACCCCTCCACTTT.

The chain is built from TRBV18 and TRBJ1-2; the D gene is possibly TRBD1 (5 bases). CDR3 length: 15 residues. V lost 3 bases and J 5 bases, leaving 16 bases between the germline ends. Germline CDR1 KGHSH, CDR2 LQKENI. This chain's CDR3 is CASSPLSDTDYGYTF. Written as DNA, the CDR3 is TGTGCCAGCTCACCCTTATCGGACACCGATTATGGCTACACCTTC.

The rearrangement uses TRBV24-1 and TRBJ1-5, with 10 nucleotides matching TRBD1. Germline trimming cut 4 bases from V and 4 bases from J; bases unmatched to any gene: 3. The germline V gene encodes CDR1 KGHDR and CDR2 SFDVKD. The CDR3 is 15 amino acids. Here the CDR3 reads CATSDPGQGNQPQHF. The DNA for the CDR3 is TGTGCCACCAGTGACCCGGGACAGGGGAATCAGCCCCAGCATTTT.

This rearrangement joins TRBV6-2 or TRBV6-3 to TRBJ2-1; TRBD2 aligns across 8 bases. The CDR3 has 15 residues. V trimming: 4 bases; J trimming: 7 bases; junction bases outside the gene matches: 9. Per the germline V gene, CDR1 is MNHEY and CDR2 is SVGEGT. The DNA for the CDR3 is TGTGCCAGCAGTTCGATAGCGGGAATGGGTAATGAGCAGTTCTTC. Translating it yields CASSSIAGMGNEQFF.

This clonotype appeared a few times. The DNA of the CDR3 is TGTGCCAGCAGTTTACTAGCGGGAGCCTACAATGAGCAGTTCTTC. Translation gives CASSLLAGAYNEQFF. The chain recombines TRBV27 with TRBJ2-1; 10 bases agree with TRBD2. Germline V gene lookup returns CDR1 MNHEY and CDR2 SMNVEV (reference sequence). V lost 2 bases, J lost 2 bases, and 0 bases stayed unmatched. The CDR3 is 15 residues long.

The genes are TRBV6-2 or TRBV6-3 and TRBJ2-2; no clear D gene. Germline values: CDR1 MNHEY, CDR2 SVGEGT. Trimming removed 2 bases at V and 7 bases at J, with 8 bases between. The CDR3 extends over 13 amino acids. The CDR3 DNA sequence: TGTGCCAGCAGTTACCAGTTGGGCGGGGAGCTGTTTTTT. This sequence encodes CASSYQLGGELFF.

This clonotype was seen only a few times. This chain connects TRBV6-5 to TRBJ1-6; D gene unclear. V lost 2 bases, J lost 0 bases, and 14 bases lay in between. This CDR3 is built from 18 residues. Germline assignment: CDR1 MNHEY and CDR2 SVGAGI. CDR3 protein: CASSYRARPSSYNSPLHF. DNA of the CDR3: TGTGCCAGCAGTTACAGGGCCAGACCGAGCTCCTATAATTCACCCCTCCACTTT.

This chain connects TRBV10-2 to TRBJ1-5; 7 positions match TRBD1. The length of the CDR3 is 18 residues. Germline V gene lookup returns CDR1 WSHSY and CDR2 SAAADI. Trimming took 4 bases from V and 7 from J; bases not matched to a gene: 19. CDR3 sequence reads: CASSGHRGAAFREQPQHF. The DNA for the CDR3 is TGCGCCAGCAGTGGACACAGGGGCGCGGCGTTTCGGGAGCAGCCCCAGCATTTT.

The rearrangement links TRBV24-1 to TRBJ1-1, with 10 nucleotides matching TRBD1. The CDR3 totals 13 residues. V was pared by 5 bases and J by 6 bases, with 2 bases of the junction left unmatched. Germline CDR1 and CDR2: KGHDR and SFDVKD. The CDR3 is CATSGQGAPEAFF. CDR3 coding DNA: TGTGCCACCAGTGGACAGGGGGCTCCTGAAGCTTTCTTT.

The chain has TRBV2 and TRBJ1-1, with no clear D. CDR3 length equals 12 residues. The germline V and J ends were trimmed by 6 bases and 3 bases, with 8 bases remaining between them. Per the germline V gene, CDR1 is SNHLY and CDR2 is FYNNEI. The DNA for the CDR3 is TGTGCCAGCAGACAAATGGACACTGAAGCTTTCTTT. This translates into CASRQMDTEAFF.

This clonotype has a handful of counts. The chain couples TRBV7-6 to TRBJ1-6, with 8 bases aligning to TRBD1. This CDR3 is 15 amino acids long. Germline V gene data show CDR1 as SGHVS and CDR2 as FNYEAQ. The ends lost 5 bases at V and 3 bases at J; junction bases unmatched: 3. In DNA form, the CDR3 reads TGTGCCAGCAGCATTACAGGGGGCTATAATTCACCCCTCCACTTT. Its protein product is CASSITGGYNSPLHF.

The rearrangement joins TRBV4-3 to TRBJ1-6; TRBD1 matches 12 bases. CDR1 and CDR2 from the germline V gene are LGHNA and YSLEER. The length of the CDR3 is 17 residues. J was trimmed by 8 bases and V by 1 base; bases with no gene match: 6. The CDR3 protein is CASSQVGTGGGYSPLHF. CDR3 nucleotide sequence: TGCGCCAGCAGCCAAGTCGGGACAGGGGGCGGGTATTCACCCCTCCACTTT.

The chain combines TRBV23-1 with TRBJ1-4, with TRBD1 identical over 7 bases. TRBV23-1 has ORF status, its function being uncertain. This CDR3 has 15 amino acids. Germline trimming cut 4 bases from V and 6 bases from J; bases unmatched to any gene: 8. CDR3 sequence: CASSPQGGRHEKLFF. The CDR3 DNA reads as TGCGCCAGCAGTCCGCAGGGGGGAAGGCATGAAAAACTGTTTTTT.

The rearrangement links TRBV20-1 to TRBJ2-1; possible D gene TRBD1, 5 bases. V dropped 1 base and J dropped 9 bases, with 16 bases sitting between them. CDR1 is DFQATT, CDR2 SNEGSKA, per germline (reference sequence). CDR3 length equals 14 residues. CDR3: CSARAQVSWAEQFF. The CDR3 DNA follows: TGCAGTGCTAGAGCACAGGTGTCCTGGGCTGAGCAGTTCTTC.

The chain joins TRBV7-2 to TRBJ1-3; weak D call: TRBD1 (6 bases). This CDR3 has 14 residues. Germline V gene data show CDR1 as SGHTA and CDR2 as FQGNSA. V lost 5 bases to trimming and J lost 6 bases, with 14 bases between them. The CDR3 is CASSRTELENTIYF. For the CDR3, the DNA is TGTGCCAGCAGCCGGACAGAGCTCGAAAACACCATATATTTT.

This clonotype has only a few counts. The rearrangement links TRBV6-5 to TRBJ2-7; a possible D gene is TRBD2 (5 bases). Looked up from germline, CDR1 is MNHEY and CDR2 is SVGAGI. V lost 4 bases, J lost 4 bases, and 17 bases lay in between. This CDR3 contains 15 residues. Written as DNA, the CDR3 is TGTGCCAGCAGTTTGATCCCACAAGGAGGTTACGAGCAGTACTTC. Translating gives CASSLIPQGGYEQYF.